This T cell receptor beta chain came from a study of T cell repertoires and HLA-DP antigens. V lost 2 bases, J lost 7 bases, and 5 bases lay in between. Germline loops: CDR1 SGHTA, CDR2 FQGNSA. The CDR3 consists of 12 residues. Repertoires were generated with immunoSEQ multiplex PCR, while TCRdb's copy carries only in-frame clones and drops some. The table includes approximately 90,000 clones, 86% detected once. Remarks on this clone: Its antigen is not identified.

The chain recombines TRBV7-2 with TRBJ1-4; D gene uncertain. The sequence derives from a man between 45 and 60 years old in good health and CMV-seronegative. The sample comprised CD4+ T cells from PBMCs. CDR3 region: CASSLYAEKLFF. The CDR3 coding sequence is TGTGCCAGCAGCTTATACGCTGAAAAACTGTTTTTT.